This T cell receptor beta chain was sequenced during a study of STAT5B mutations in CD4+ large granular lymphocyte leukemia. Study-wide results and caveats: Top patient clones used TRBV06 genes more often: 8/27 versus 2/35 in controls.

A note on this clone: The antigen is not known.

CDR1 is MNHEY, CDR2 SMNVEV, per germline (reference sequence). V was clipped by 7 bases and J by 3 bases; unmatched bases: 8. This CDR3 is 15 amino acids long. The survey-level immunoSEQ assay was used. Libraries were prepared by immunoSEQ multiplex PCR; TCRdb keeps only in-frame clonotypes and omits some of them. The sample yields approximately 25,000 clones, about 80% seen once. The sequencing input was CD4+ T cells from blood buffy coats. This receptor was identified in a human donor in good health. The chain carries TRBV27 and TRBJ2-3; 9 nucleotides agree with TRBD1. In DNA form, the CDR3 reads TGTGCCAGCAACCCCGACAGGGGGAGGACAGATACGCAGTATTTT. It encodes CASNPDRGRTDTQYF.